This T cell receptor (beta chain) was documented in a study of T cell responses to AZD1222 COVID-19 vaccine. General study findings and limits: With two AZD1222 doses given, Spike-specific TCR breadth and depth both rose.

The data were produced by immunoSEQ multiplex PCR, yet TCRdb's version contains in-frame clones alone and is incomplete. This table has roughly 120,000 clones, under 95% appearing once. As to this clone: What it binds is not known.

Germline assignment: CDR1 MNHNY and CDR2 SVGAGI (reference sequence). Trimming at V came to 8 bases and at J to 5 bases, leaving 12 bases not matched to a gene. The CDR3 has 15 residues. Sequenced here: peripheral blood, sampled on day 0 of AZD1222 vaccination. The chain recombines TRBV6-6 with TRBJ2-1, with 7 bases lining up with TRBD1. This clonotype was obtained from an adult in good health. CDR3: CASDLGGLGNNEQFF. Here the CDR3 DNA reads TGTGCCAGCGACTTAGGGGGCTTGGGGAACAATGAGCAGTTCTTC.